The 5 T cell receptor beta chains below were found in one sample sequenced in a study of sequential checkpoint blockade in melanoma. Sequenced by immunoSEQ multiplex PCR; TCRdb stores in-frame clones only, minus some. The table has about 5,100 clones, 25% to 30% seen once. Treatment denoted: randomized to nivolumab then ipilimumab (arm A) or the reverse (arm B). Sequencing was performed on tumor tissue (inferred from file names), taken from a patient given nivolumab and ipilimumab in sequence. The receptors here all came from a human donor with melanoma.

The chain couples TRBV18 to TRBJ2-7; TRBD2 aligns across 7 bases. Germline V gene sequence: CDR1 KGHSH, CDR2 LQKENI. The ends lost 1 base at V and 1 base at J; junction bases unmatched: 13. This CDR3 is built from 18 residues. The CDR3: CASSPLRPGLAVSYEQYF. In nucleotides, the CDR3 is TGTGCCAGCTCACCACTAAGGCCCGGGCTAGCGGTTTCCTACGAGCAGTACTTC.

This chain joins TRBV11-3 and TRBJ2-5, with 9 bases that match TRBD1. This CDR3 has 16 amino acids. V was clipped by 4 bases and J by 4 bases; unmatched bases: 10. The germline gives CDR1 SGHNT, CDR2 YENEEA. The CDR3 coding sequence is TGTGCCAGCAGCTCCTACCCGGGACAGGGAGCAGAGACCCAGTACTTC. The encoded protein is CASSSYPGQGAETQYF.

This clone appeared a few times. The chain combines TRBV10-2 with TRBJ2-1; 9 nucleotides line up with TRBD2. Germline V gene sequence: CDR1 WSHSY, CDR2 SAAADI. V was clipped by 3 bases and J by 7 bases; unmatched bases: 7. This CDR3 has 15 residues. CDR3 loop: CASSDGVAGANEQFF. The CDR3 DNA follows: TGCGCCAGCAGTGACGGGGTAGCGGGAGCAAATGAGCAGTTCTTC.

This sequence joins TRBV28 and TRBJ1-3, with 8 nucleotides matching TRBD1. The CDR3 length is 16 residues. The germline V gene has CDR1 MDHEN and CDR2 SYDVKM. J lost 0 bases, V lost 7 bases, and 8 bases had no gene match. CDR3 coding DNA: TGTGCCAGCACGGCGCCAGGGGGCAGCTCTGGAAACACCATATATTTT. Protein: CASTAPGGSSGNTIYF.

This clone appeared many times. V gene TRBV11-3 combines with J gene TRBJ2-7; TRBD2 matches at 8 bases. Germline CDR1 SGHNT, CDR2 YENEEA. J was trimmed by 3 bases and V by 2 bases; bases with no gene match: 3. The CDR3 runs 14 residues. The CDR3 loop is CASSLTSGSYEQYF. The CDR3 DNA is TGTGCCAGCAGCTTAACGAGCGGGAGCTACGAGCAGTACTTC.